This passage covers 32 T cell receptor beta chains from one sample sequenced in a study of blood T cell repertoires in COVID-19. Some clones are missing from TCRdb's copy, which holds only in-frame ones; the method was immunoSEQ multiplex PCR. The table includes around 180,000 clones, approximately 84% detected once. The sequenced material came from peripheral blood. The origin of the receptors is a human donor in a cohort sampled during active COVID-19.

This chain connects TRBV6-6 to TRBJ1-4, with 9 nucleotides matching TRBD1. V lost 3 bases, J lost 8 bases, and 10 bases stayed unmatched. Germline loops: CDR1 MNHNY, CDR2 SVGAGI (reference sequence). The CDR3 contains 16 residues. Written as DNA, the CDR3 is TGTGCCAGCAGTTATGGACAGGGGTTATCAGTCGAAAAACTGTTTTTT. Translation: CASSYGQGLSVEKLFF.

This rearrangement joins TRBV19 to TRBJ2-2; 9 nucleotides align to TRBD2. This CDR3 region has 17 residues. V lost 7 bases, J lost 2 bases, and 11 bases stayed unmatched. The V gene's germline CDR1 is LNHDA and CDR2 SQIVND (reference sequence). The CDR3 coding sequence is TGTGCCAGTACCCGAATTACGGGACTAGCCAACACCGGGGAGCTGTTTTTT. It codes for CASTRITGLANTGELFF.

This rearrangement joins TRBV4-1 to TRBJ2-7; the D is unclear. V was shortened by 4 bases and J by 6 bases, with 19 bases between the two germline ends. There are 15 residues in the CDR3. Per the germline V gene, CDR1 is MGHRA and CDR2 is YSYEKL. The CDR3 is CASSPIPGLLGEQYF. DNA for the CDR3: TGCGCCAGCAGCCCGATCCCAGGCCTTTTGGGCGAGCAGTACTTC.

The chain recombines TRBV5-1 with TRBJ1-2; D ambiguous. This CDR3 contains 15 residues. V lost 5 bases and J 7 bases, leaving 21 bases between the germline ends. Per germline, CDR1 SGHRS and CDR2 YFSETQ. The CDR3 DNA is TGCGCCAGCAGTAAGAACGGGGTTCCGGAGAGTGGCTACACCTTC. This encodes CASSKNGVPESGYTF.

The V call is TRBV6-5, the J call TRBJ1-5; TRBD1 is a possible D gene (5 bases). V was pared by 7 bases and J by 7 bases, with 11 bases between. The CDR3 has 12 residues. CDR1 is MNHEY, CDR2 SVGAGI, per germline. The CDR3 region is CASNPGQQPQHF. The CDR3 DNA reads TGTGCCAGCAATCCAGGGCAGCAGCCCCAGCATTTT.

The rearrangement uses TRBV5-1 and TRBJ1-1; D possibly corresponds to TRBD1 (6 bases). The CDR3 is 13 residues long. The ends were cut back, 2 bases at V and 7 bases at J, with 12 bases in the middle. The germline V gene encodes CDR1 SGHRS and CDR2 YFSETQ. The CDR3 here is CASSLTGPFEAFF. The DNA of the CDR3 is TGCGCCAGCAGCTTAACAGGGCCGTTTGAAGCTTTCTTT.

CDR3 coding DNA: TGTGCCAGCAGCTATCTGGGGGGGCAGGGCACCGGGGAGCTGTTTTTT. It codes for CASSYLGGQGTGELFF. J is TRBJ2-2 and V is TRBV27; possibly TRBD2 for D (7 bases). Per the germline V gene, CDR1 is MNHEY and CDR2 is SMNVEV (reference sequence). The ends were cut back, 6 bases at V and 4 bases at J, with 18 bases in the middle. The CDR3 runs to 16 residues.

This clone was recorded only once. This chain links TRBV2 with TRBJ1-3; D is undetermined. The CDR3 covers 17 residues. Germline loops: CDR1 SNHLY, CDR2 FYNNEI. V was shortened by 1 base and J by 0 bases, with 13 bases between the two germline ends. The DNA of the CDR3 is TGTGCCAGCAGTGAAGTTTTGAGGGTTCGCTCTGGAAACACCATATATTTT. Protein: CASSEVLRVRSGNTIYF.

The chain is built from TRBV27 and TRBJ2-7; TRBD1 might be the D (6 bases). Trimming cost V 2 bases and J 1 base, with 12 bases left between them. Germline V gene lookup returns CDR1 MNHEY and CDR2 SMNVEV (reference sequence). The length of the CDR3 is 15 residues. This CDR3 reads CASSLRGGQSYEQYF. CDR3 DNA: TGTGCCAGCAGTTTACGTGGGGGACAATCCTACGAGCAGTACTTC.

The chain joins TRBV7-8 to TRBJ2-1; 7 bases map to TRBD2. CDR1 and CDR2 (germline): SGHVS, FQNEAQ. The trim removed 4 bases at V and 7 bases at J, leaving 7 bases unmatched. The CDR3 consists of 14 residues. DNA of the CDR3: TGTGCCAGCAGCTACGGGGGGTCCCGAAATGAGCAGTTCTTC. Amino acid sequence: CASSYGGSRNEQFF.

Written as DNA, the CDR3 is TGTGCCAGCAGTTACTCGCCCACATCCTACGAGCAGTACTTC. Protein sequence: CASSYSPTSYEQYF. This chain uses TRBV6-2 or TRBV6-3 with TRBJ2-7; D is ambiguous. V lost 0 bases, J lost 1 base, and 7 bases lay in between. Germline V CDR1 and CDR2: MNHEY, SVGEGT. The CDR3 has 14 residues.

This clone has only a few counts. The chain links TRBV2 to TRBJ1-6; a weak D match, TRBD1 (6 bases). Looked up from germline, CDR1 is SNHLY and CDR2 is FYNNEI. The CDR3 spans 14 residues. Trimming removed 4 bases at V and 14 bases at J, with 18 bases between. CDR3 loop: CASSVDRPLGALHF. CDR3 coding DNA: TGTGCCAGCAGTGTGGACAGACCTTTGGGGGCCCTCCACTTT.

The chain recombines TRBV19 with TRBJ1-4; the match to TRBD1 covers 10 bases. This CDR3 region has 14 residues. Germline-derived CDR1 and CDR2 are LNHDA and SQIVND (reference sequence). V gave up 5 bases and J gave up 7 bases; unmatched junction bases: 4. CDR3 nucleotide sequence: TGTGCCAGTAGTGGGGACAGGGGCAGTGAAAAACTGTTTTTT. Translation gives CASSGDRGSEKLFF.

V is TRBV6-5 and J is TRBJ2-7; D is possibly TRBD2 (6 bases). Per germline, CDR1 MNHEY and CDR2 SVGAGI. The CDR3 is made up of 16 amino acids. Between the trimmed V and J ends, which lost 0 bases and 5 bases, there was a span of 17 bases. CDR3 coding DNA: TGTGCCAGCAGTTACTCGATAAGGGGAGGTTCGGACGAGCAGTACTTC. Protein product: CASSYSIRGGSDEQYF.

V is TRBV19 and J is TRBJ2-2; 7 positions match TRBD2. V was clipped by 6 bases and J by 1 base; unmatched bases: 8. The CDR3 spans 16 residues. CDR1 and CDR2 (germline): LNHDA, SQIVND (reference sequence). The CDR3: CASSDDLAENTGELFF. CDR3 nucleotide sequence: TGTGCCAGTAGCGATGACCTAGCGGAGAACACCGGGGAGCTGTTTTTT.

For the CDR3, the DNA is TGTGCCAGCTCACCCGGGGGGGCCTTTGAAAACGAGCAGTACTTC. Protein sequence: CASSPGGAFENEQYF. This chain joins TRBV18 and TRBJ2-7, with 8 bases that match TRBD2. This CDR3 has 15 residues. Germline trimming cut 3 bases from V and 5 bases from J; bases unmatched to any gene: 9. In germline, CDR1 is KGHSH, CDR2 LQKENI.

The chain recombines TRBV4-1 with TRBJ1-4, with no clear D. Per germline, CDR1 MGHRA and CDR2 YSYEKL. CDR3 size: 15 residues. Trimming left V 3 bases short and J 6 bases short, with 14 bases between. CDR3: CASSHREEGYEKLFF. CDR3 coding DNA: TGCGCCAGCAGCCACCGGGAGGAGGGCTATGAAAAACTGTTTTTT.

In nucleotides, the CDR3 is TGTGCCAGCAGCTCCTTCAGGGGACAGCCCCAGCATTTT. This codes for CASSSFRGQPQHF. The chain recombines TRBV7-3 with TRBJ1-5; TRBD1 is a possible D gene (6 bases). Deletions cut 4 bases from V and 7 bases from J, with 11 bases between. This CDR3 is 13 amino acids long. Germline values: CDR1 SGHTA, CDR2 FQGTGA.

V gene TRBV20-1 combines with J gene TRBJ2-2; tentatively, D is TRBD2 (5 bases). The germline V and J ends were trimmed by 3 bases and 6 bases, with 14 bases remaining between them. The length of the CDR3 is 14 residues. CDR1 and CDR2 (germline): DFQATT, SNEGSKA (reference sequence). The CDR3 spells CSASLVGVAGELFF. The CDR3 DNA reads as TGCAGTGCTAGTCTTGTGGGAGTGGCCGGGGAGCTGTTTTTT.

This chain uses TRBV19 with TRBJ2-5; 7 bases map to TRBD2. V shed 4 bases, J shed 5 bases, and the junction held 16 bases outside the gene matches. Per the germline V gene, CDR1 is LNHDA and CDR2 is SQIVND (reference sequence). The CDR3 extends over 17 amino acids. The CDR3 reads CASSNGPGGPFSETQYF. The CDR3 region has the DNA TGTGCCAGTAGTAATGGGCCGGGGGGTCCTTTTTCCGAGACCCAGTACTTC.

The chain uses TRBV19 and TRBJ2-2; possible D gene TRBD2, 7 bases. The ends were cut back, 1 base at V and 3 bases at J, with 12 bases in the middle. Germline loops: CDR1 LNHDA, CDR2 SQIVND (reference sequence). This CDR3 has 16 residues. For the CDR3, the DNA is TGTGCCAGTAGTATAGGGGGGGGCGCAGACACCGGGGAGCTGTTTTTT. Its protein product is CASSIGGGADTGELFF.

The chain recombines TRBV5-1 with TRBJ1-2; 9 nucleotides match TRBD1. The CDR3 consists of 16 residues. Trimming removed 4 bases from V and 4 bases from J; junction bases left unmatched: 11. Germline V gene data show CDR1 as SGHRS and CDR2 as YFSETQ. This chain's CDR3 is CASSPTGTGTFYGYTF. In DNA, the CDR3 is TGCGCCAGCAGCCCGACAGGGACAGGGACTTTCTATGGCTACACCTTC.

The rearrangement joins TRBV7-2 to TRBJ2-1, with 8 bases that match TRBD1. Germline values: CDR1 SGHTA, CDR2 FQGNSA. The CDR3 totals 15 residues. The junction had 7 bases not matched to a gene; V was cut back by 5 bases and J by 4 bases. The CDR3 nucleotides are TGTGCCAGCAGCGGCCGGGACAGGTTATACAATGAGCAGTTCTTC. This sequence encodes CASSGRDRLYNEQFF.

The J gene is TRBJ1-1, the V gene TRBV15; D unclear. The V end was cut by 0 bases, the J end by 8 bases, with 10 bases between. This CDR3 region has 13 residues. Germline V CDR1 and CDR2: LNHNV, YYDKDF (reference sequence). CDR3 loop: CATSRDRTGEAFF. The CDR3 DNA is TGTGCCACCAGCAGAGACCGGACGGGAGAAGCTTTCTTT.

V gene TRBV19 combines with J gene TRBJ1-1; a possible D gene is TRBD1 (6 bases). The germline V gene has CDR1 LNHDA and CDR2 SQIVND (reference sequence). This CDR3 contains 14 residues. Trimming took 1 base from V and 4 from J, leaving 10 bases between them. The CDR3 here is CASSIGGGGTEAFF. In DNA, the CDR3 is TGTGCCAGTAGTATAGGGGGAGGGGGCACTGAAGCTTTCTTT.

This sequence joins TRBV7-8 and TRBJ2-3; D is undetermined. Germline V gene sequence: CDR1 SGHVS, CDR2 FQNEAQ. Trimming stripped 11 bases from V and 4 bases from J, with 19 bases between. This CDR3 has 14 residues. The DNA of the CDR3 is TGTGCCCTTAAGGCCCTGGCGGCGGCAGATACGCAGTATTTT. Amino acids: CALKALAAADTQYF.

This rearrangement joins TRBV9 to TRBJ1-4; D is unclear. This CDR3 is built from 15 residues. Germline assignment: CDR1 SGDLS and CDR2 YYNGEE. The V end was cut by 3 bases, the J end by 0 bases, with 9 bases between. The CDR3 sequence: CASSEEDTTNEKLFF. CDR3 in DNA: TGTGCCAGCAGCGAAGAGGATACAACTAATGAAAAACTGTTTTTT. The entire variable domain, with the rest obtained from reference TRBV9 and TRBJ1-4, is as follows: DSGVTQTPKHLITATGQRVTLRCSPRSGDLSVYWYQQSLDQGLQFLIQYYNGEERAKGNILERFSAQQFPDLHSELNLSSLELGDSALYFCASSEEDTTNEKLFFGSGTQLSVL.

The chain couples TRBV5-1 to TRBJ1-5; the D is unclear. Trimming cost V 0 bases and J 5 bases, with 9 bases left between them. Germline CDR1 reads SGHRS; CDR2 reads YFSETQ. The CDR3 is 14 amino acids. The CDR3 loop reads CASSLVRDYQPQHF. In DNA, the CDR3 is TGCGCCAGCAGCTTGGTTCGGGATTATCAGCCCCAGCATTTT.

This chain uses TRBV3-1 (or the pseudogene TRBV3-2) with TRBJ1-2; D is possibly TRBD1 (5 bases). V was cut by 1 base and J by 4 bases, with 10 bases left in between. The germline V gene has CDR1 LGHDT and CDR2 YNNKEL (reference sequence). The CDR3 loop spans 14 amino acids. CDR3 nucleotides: TGTGCCAGCAGCCAAGGTTACACAGGCTATGGCTACACCTTC. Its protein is CASSQGYTGYGYTF.

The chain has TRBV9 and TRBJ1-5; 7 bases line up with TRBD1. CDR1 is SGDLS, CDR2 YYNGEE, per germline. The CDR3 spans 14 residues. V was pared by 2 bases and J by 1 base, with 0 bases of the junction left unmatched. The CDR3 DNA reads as TGTGCCAGCAGCGTGACAGGGAGCAATCAGCCCCAGCATTTT. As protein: CASSVTGSNQPQHF.

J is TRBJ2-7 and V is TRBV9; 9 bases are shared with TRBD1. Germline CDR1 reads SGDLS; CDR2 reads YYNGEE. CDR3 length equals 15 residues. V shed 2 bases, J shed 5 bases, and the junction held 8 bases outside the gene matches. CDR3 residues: CASSVGGTGLDEQYF. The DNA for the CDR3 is TGTGCCAGCAGCGTCGGGGGGACAGGGCTCGACGAGCAGTACTTC.

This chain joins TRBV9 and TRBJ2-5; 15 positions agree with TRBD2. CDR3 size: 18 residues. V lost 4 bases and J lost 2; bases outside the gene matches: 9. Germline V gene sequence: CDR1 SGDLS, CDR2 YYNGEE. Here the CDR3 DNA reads TGTGCCAGCAGCAACAACCCGGGACTAGCGGGGGGTCAAGAGACCCAGTACTTC. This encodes CASSNNPGLAGGQETQYF. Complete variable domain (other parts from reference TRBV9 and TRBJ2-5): DSGVTQTPKHLITATGQRVTLRCSPRSGDLSVYWYQQSLDQGLQFLIQYYNGEERAKGNILERFSAQQFPDLHSELNLSSLELGDSALYFCASSNNPGLAGGQETQYFGPGTRLLVL.